The 24 T cell receptor beta chains reported below all come from one sample, sequenced in a study of blood T cells in healthy people across ages. Through a sample-barcoded 5' primer and a J-beta primer mix, a second PCR was run for about 6 to 11 cycles. TCRdb analysed the 5' RACE reads with MiXCR anew, one entry per CDR3 protein. The data hold about 970,000 distinct CDR3 sequences, with about 51% observed a single time. The sample was blood. Source of these receptors: a woman in her sixties in good health.

This clonotype came up a few times. The chain combines TRBV29-1 with TRBJ2-3, with 8 bases that match TRBD1. The CDR3 totals 20 residues. The ends lost 7 bases at V and 6 bases at J; junction bases unmatched: 30. Looked up from germline, CDR1 is SQVTM and CDR2 is ANQGSEA. The CDR3 DNA sequence: TGCAGCGGGGTGGACAGGGCCAGACCTGCTTCCAGAGCAGCTTTCGATACGCAGTATTTT. Its translation is CSGVDRARPASRAAFDTQYF.

V gene TRBV5-6 combines with J gene TRBJ1-2, with 7 nucleotides matching TRBD1. After removal of 5 bases from V and 6 bases from J, the junction contained 7 bases not matched to a gene. The length of the CDR3 is 13 residues. CDR1 is SGHDT, CDR2 YYEEEE, per germline. The DNA for the CDR3 is TGTGCCAGCAGTCTACAGGGGCTCCATGGCTACACCTTC. Its translation is CASSLQGLHGYTF. The variable domain in full, with the rest retrieved from reference TRBV5-6 and TRBJ1-2, is DAGVTQSPTHLIKTRGQQVTLRCSPKSGHDTVSWYQQALGQGPQFIFQYYEEEERQRGNFPDRFSGHQFPNYSSELNVNALLLGDSALYLCASSLQGLHGYTFGSGTRLTVV.

The gene calls are TRBV11-2 and TRBJ2-5; TRBD1 matches at 10 bases. Germline trimming cut 6 bases from V and 11 bases from J; bases unmatched to any gene: 15. This CDR3 spans 15 amino acids. CDR1 and CDR2 (germline): SGHAT, FQNNGV. The CDR3 loop reads CASRVDRGIYNEQYF. The CDR3 nucleotides read TGTGCCAGCAGGGTGGACAGGGGGATCTACAATGAGCAGTACTTC.

This clonotype was counted at least ten times. The chain recombines TRBV4-1 with TRBJ2-7; TRBD1 might be the D (5 bases). The CDR3 runs 15 residues. Trimming left V 4 bases short and J 3 bases short, with 16 bases between. Germline CDR1 reads MGHRA; CDR2 reads YSYEKL. DNA of the CDR3: TGCGCCAGCAGCCGTGGAGTTAGTAGGGGCTACGAGCAGTACTTC. Its protein product is CASSRGVSRGYEQYF.

V and J are TRBV7-2 and TRBJ2-5, with a weak D call TRBD1 (6 bases). Germline CDR1 reads SGHTA; CDR2 reads FQGNSA. The germline V and J ends were trimmed by 5 bases and 1 base, with 14 bases remaining between them. This CDR3 has 15 amino acids. The CDR3 DNA follows: TGTGCCAGCAGCCCTGGTGGGGGCGGCCAAGAGACCCAGTACTTC. Translated: CASSPGGGGQETQYF.

The chain employs TRBV7-2 and TRBJ2-5, with a weak D call TRBD1 (6 bases). Matching the DNA end better, TRBJ2-7 makes the J call doubtful. The CDR3 spans 18 residues. From germline, CDR1 is SGHTA and CDR2 FQGNSA. CDR3 protein: CASSLRSGTSPPVYEQYF. CDR3 sequence (DNA): TGTGCCAGCAGCTTAAGAAGTGGGACATCCCCCCCCGTATACGAGCAGTACTTC.

This sequence joins TRBV20-1 and TRBJ2-7; D gene uncertain. V lost 3 bases and J lost 4, with 19 bases in between. Germline CDR1 DFQATT, CDR2 SNEGSKA (reference sequence). The CDR3 runs to 15 residues. The CDR3 sequence is CSASSVAVFPYEQYF. The CDR3 DNA is TGCAGTGCTAGTTCGGTAGCAGTTTTCCCGTACGAGCAGTACTTC.

This clonotype was seen only a few times. The chain has TRBV20-1 and TRBJ2-1, with D hard to call. Trimming pared 7 bases from V and 3 bases from J, leaving 13 bases between. CDR1 and CDR2 (germline): DFQATT, SNEGSKA (reference sequence). This CDR3 spans 13 amino acids. CDR3 DNA: TGCAGTGAATCTCACCCCAGCTACAATGAGCAGTTCTTC. It yields the protein CSESHPSYNEQFF.

This clonotype was recorded a few times. V is TRBV20-1 and J is TRBJ1-1, with TRBD1 as a possible D gene (6 bases). This CDR3 spans 16 amino acids. Trimming took off 0 bases at V and 0 bases at J, with 14 bases between the two ends. The germline V gene encodes CDR1 DFQATT and CDR2 SNEGSKA (reference sequence). CDR3 in amino acids: CSARDPLTGMNTEAFF. DNA for the CDR3: TGCAGTGCTAGAGATCCCCTCACAGGGATGAACACTGAAGCTTTCTTT.

This clonotype was picked up many times. J is TRBJ2-5 and V is TRBV6-5, with D unclear. V was pared by 0 bases and J by 4 bases, with 12 bases between. Germline V gene data show CDR1 as MNHEY and CDR2 as SVGAGI. The CDR3 contains 15 residues. CDR3 DNA sequence: TGTGCCAGCAGTTACTCCTTCGTGAAGCCAGAGACCCAGTACTTC. Its translation is CASSYSFVKPETQYF.

V usage is TRBV6-2 or TRBV6-3 and J usage is TRBJ2-7, with D uncertain. Germline loops: CDR1 MNHEY, CDR2 SVGEGT. Trimming left V 2 bases short and J 4 bases short, with 9 bases between. This CDR3 is 13 amino acids long. CDR3 bases: TGTGCCAGCAGTTACGGCCGGATATACGAGCAGTACTTC. As protein: CASSYGRIYEQYF.

The CDR3 coding sequence is TGTGCCAGCAGCAAAAGAACTCCCCGTAAGGAGGGTGCGACTAACTATGGCTACACCTTC. Translating gives CASSKRTPRKEGATNYGYTF. The rearrangement uses TRBV21-1 and TRBJ1-2. TRBV21-1 is given as a pseudogene. The CDR3 consists of 20 residues.

This clonotype was seen more than once but under ten times. This chain links TRBV4-1 with TRBJ1-2; TRBD1 matches 7 bases. The CDR3 consists of 13 residues. Germline V gives CDR1 MGHRA, CDR2 YSYEKL. The junction had 4 bases not matched to a gene; V was cut back by 5 bases and J by 4 bases. CDR3 protein: CASSSGTVYGYTF. The CDR3 nucleotides read TGCGCCAGCAGCTCGGGGACAGTCTATGGCTACACCTTC.

V usage is TRBV2 and J usage is TRBJ1-5; 9 positions match TRBD1. Trimming took 7 bases from V and 0 from J; bases not matched to a gene: 7. The CDR3 loop spans 16 amino acids. Germline-derived CDR1 and CDR2 are SNHLY and FYNNEI. As DNA, the CDR3 is TGTGCCAGCAATAAACAGGGGGCCTATAGCAATCAGCCCCAGCATTTT. Protein sequence: CASNKQGAYSNQPQHF.

The chain joins TRBV20-1 to TRBJ2-1; 10 nucleotides match TRBD2. The junction had 9 bases not matched to a gene; V was cut back by 6 bases and J by 7 bases. The CDR3 contains 14 residues. Germline V lookup: CDR1 DFQATT, CDR2 SNEGSKA (reference sequence). The CDR3 DNA sequence: TGCAGTGCCCAGATGCCTAGCGGGAGAAATGAGCAGTTCTTC. Amino acids: CSAQMPSGRNEQFF.

The V and J genes are TRBV4-3 and TRBJ1-1; no reliable D call. Between the trimmed V and J ends, which lost 1 base and 11 bases, there was a span of 17 bases. This CDR3 is 14 amino acids long. From germline, CDR1 is LGHNA and CDR2 YSLEER. DNA of the CDR3: TGCGCCAGCAGCCAAGCAGCCGGCCGGTTGGATGCTTTCTTT. It is translated as CASSQAAGRLDAFF.

This clonotype was seen a handful of times. V usage is TRBV5-5 and J usage is TRBJ2-7; 7 bases are shared with TRBD2. Looked up from germline, CDR1 is SGHKS and CDR2 is YYEKEE (reference sequence). The CDR3 length is 13 residues. J lost 5 bases, V lost 1 base, and 3 bases had no gene match. The CDR3 region is CASSLSGTDEQYF. CDR3 coding DNA: TGTGCCAGCAGCTTGAGCGGGACGGACGAGCAGTACTTC.

V gene TRBV20-1 combines with J gene TRBJ2-1, with 11 bases identical to TRBD2. Germline V lookup: CDR1 DFQATT, CDR2 SNEGSKA (reference sequence). There are 18 residues in the CDR3. Unmatched junction bases numbered 16, after V lost 6 bases and J lost 3 bases. CDR3 nucleotides: TGCAGTGCCCCGGACAGGGCCCCGGGACTAGCGGTCTACAATGAGCAGTTCTTC. This codes for CSAPDRAPGLAVYNEQFF.

This clonotype was seen a few times. The chain recombines TRBV5-1 with TRBJ2-7; TRBD2 might be the D (6 bases). The V gene's germline CDR1 is SGHRS and CDR2 YFSETQ. V was pared by 2 bases and J by 0 bases, with 9 bases between. The CDR3 sequence is 14 residues long. The CDR3 spells CASSLALASYEQYF. In DNA, the CDR3 is TGCGCCAGCAGCTTAGCACTAGCCTCCTACGAGCAGTACTTC.

This chain joins TRBV7-2 and TRBJ2-1; perhaps TRBD2 as D (6 bases). Trimming stripped 1 base from V and 3 bases from J, with 10 bases between. The CDR3 loop spans 15 amino acids. CDR1 and CDR2 (germline): SGHTA, FQGNSA. This CDR3 reads CASSLDREFYNEQFF. The CDR3 DNA reads TGTGCCAGCAGCTTAGACCGGGAGTTCTACAATGAGCAGTTCTTC. Full variable domain (outside the CDR3, taken from reference TRBV7-2 and TRBJ2-1): GAGVSQSPSNKVTEKGKDVELRCDPISGHTALYWYRQSLGQGLEFLIYFQGNSAPDKSGLPSDRFSAERTGGSVSTLTIQRTQQEDSAVYLCASSLDREFYNEQFFGPGTRLTVL.

This chain links TRBV2 with TRBJ2-3; D possibly corresponds to TRBD1 (6 bases). V lost 8 bases and J lost 4, with 13 bases in between. The length of the CDR3 is 13 residues. The germline gives CDR1 SNHLY, CDR2 FYNNEI. The CDR3 sequence is CASPRGSADTQYF. CDR3 DNA sequence: TGTGCCAGCCCTAGGGGGAGTGCAGATACGCAGTATTTT.

This clonotype was counted a few times. The rearrangement joins TRBV4-1 to TRBJ2-1; D remains ambiguous. V was trimmed by 1 base and J by 7 bases, leaving 8 bases between them. Germline V gene data show CDR1 as MGHRA and CDR2 as YSYEKL. The CDR3 spans 13 residues. The CDR3 here is CASSQGYLNEQFF. The CDR3 DNA reads TGCGCCAGCAGCCAAGGATACCTTAATGAGCAGTTCTTC.

The chain uses TRBV20-1 and TRBJ2-3; D gene uncertain. V shed 1 base and J shed 4 bases, with 6 bases lying between them. Germline CDR1 is DFQATT and CDR2 is SNEGSKA (reference sequence). There are 12 residues in the CDR3. CDR3 loop: CSARVGPDTQYF. In DNA form, the CDR3 reads TGCAGTGCTAGAGTTGGCCCAGATACGCAGTATTTT.

The chain recombines TRBV4-3 with TRBJ2-1, with 11 bases identical to TRBD2. CDR1 is LGHNA and CDR2 is YSLEER in the germline V gene. V trimming: 1 base; J trimming: 7 bases; junction bases outside the gene matches: 3. The CDR3 spans 15 residues. The CDR3 nucleotides read TGCGCCAGCAGCCAAGGGGCTAGCGGGAGGAATGAGCAGTTCTTC. Translating it yields CASSQGASGRNEQFF.